What follows are 12 T cell receptor beta chains derived from one specimen sequenced in a study of cytotoxic CD8 clonotypes in ibrutinib-treated CLL. Produced via immunoSEQ multiplex PCR; TCRdb's table is partial and in-frame only. The data hold 130,000 or so clones, with approximately 85% observed a single time. The starting material was PBMCs, obtained after 24 months of ibrutinib treatment. The receptors come from a human donor with chronic lymphocytic leukemia.

The CDR3 DNA reads as TGCGCCAGCAGCACTCTAGCGGGGCCCAAAGAGACCCAGTACTTC. This sequence encodes CASSTLAGPKETQYF. J is TRBJ2-5 and V is TRBV5-1; TRBD2 matches at 9 bases. Trimming took 4 bases from V and 3 from J; bases not matched to a gene: 7. Germline V gene data show CDR1 as SGHRS and CDR2 as YFSETQ. The CDR3 extends over 15 amino acids.

This clone was observed once. This sequence joins TRBV7-3 and TRBJ2-2; the D call may be TRBD1 or TRBD2 (6 bases each). V was shortened by 6 bases and J by 8 bases, with 19 bases between the two germline ends. CDR1 is SGHTA and CDR2 is FQGTGA in the germline V gene. This CDR3 contains 15 residues. As DNA, the CDR3 is TGTGCCAGCAGACCCGGGGGCAGATTCATTGGGGAGCTGTTTTTT. Protein sequence: CASRPGGRFIGELFF.

This sequence joins TRBV30 and TRBJ1-6; D remains ambiguous. CDR1 and CDR2 (germline): GTSNPN, SVGIG (reference sequence). V lost 2 bases, J lost 10 bases, and 12 bases lay in between. The CDR3 extends over 13 amino acids. CDR3 protein: CAWSPLGPSPLHF. The CDR3 nucleotides read TGTGCCTGGAGTCCACTCGGCCCCTCACCCCTCCACTTT.

This rearrangement joins TRBV19 to TRBJ1-2; D unresolved. CDR1 and CDR2 (germline): LNHDA, SQIVND (reference sequence). V was cut by 0 bases and J by 2 bases, with 4 bases left in between. The CDR3 consists of 13 residues. The CDR3 DNA follows: TGTGCCAGTAGTATAGACAGAAACTATGGCTACACCTTC. It specifies CASSIDRNYGYTF.

This clone was recorded once. The gene calls are TRBV28 and TRBJ2-7; D remains unclear. Per germline, CDR1 MDHEN and CDR2 SYDVKM. V was trimmed by 3 bases and J by 5 bases, leaving 5 bases between them. The length of the CDR3 is 11 residues. The CDR3 is CASSLSHEQYF. In DNA form, the CDR3 reads TGTGCCAGCAGTTTGTCCCACGAGCAGTACTTC.

The count of this clone is one. This chain links TRBV5-4 with TRBJ2-2; 7 bases line up with TRBD2. Per the germline V gene, CDR1 is SGHNT and CDR2 is YYREEE (reference sequence). This CDR3 comprises 15 residues. The J segment lost 6 bases and the V segment lost 3 bases, leaving 8 bases of the junction unmatched. CDR3 residues: CASSSRAGGAGELFF. CDR3 DNA sequence: TGTGCCAGCAGCTCCCGGGCTGGGGGGGCCGGGGAGCTGTTTTTT.

The gene calls are TRBV9 and TRBJ2-1, with D possibly TRBD2 on 6 matching bases. Trimming stripped 4 bases from V and 8 bases from J, with 10 bases between. The CDR3 is made up of 12 amino acids. CDR1 and CDR2 (germline): SGDLS, YYNGEE. The CDR3 protein is CASSLSSDEQFF. In DNA form, the CDR3 reads TGTGCCAGCAGCCTTTCTAGCGATGAGCAGTTCTTC.

About this clone itself: Relative to the germline gene, one junction end is altered; a read error may explain this. The rearrangement uses TRBV15 and TRBJ1-4, with a possible D match to TRBD1 (6 bases). Germline V gives CDR1 LNHNV, CDR2 YYDKDF (reference sequence). The CDR3 is made up of 14 amino acids. CDR3 in amino acids: CATTRGGAGEKLFF. In nucleotides, the CDR3 is TGTGCCACCACCAGAGGGGGAGCAGGAGAAAAACTGTTTTTT.

The chain joins TRBV7-6 to TRBJ2-2; D call uncertain. The germline V gene encodes CDR1 SGHVS and CDR2 FNYEAQ. The CDR3 contains 14 residues. V dropped 4 bases and J dropped 1 base, with 7 bases sitting between them. The chain's CDR3 is CASSSLRNTGELFF. The CDR3 DNA follows: TGTGCCAGCAGCTCCCTACGGAACACCGGGGAGCTGTTTTTT.

This sequence joins TRBV4-3 and TRBJ1-4; TRBD1 might be the D (5 bases). Looked up from germline, CDR1 is LGHNA and CDR2 is YSLEER. The CDR3 has 16 residues. The V gene lost 0 bases and the J gene lost 3 bases, with 11 bases spanning the gap. In DNA form, the CDR3 reads TGCGCCAGCAGCCAAGATAGGGGCTTGGCTAATGAAAAACTGTTTTTT. This gives the protein CASSQDRGLANEKLFF.

This clone is a singleton in its sample. V and J are TRBV6-4 and TRBJ1-1; D gene unclear. The V end was cut by 4 bases, the J end by 5 bases, with 11 bases between. The CDR3 runs to 13 residues. Per the germline V gene, CDR1 is MRHNA and CDR2 is SNTAGT. The CDR3 DNA reads as TGTGCCAGCAGTGGTCGGTTAGGTACTGAAGCTTTCTTT. As protein: CASSGRLGTEAFF.

This clone has more than one count but fewer than ten. This chain connects TRBV28 to TRBJ2-4; tentatively, D is TRBD1 (5 bases). Trimming took 5 bases from V and 4 from J, leaving 12 bases between them. Looked up from germline, CDR1 is MDHEN and CDR2 is SYDVKM. The CDR3 totals 14 residues. DNA of the CDR3: TGTGCCAGCAGTACCCGACAGAGGAAAAACATTCAGTACTTC. It codes for CASSTRQRKNIQYF.